These 5 T cell receptor beta chains share one sample of origin, sequenced in a study of immune heterogeneity within non-small cell lung tumors. The starting template was genomic DNA from bulk tumor, approximately 630 ng per sample. Several spatially distant biopsies were obtained per primary tumor intraoperatively. Enrolled individuals presented with untreated, newly diagnosed non-small cell lung cancer and received curative surgery. It was a multiplex PCR that amplified TCR beta CDR3, with 32 V and 13 J primers. TCRdb itself ran the multiplex PCR reads through MiXCR, one entry per CDR3 protein. The data hold 6,000 to 6,500 distinct CDR3 sequences, with around 20% observed a single time. Material: lung tumor tissue. All receptors come from a female donor with non-small cell lung cancer.

This clonotype is medium-sized within its sample. The J gene is TRBJ2-7, the V gene TRBV27; 7 positions match TRBD2. CDR1 and CDR2 (germline): MNHEY, SMNVEV (reference sequence). This CDR3 has 13 amino acids. With V trimmed by 6 bases and J by 3 bases, 5 bases remained unmatched. The CDR3 region has the DNA TGTGCCAGCAGGGTACTAGCGAGCTACGAGCAGTACTTC. The encoded protein is CASRVLASYEQYF.

The chain is built from TRBV6-5 and TRBJ2-7; the D is unclear. V dropped 4 bases and J dropped 6 bases, with 16 bases sitting between them. The germline gives CDR1 MNHEY, CDR2 SVGAGI. CDR3 size: 14 residues. The CDR3 DNA sequence: TGTGCCAGCAGTTTGGCCACCCGGCGCGGCGAGCAGTACTTC. This translates into CASSLATRRGEQYF.

The chain is built from TRBV7-9 and TRBJ2-5, with D unresolved. Trimming pared 1 base from V and 6 bases from J, leaving 9 bases between. CDR1 and CDR2 (germline): SEHNR, FQNEAQ (reference sequence). The CDR3 consists of 13 residues. The CDR3, as DNA: TGTGCCAGCAGCTTAGACCCTGATCAGACCCAGTACTTC. This sequence encodes CASSLDPDQTQYF.

CDR3 in amino acids: CATSDFRTSGGFYNEQFF. CDR3 DNA sequence: TGTGCCACCAGTGATTTCCGGACTAGCGGGGGTTTCTACAATGAGCAGTTCTTC. The genes are TRBV24-1 and TRBJ2-1; 13 nucleotides align to TRBD2. Per the germline V gene, CDR1 is KGHDR and CDR2 is SFDVKD. V gave up 1 base and J gave up 3 bases; unmatched junction bases: 5. This CDR3 spans 18 amino acids.

This clonotype came up a few times. V is TRBV5-1 and J is TRBJ2-4; 7 nucleotides align to TRBD2. The junction had 3 bases not matched to a gene; V was cut back by 0 bases and J by 0 bases. CDR3 length equals 16 residues. Germline V gene sequence: CDR1 SGHRS, CDR2 YFSETQ. CDR3 sequence (DNA): TGCGCCAGCAGCTTGGGCGGGGGTTTAGCCAAAAACATTCAGTACTTC. It codes for CASSLGGGLAKNIQYF.